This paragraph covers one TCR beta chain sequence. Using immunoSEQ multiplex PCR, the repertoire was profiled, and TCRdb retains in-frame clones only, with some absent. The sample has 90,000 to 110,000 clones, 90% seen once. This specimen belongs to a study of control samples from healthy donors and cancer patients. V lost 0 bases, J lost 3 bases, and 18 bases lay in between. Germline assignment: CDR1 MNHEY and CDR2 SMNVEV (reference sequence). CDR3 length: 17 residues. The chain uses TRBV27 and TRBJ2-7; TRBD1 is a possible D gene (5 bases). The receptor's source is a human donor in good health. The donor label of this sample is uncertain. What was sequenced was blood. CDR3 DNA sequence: TGTGCCAGCAGTTTATCTCCCACAGGCTCCCGATTCTACGAGCAGTACTTC. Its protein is CASSLSPTGSRFYEQYF.